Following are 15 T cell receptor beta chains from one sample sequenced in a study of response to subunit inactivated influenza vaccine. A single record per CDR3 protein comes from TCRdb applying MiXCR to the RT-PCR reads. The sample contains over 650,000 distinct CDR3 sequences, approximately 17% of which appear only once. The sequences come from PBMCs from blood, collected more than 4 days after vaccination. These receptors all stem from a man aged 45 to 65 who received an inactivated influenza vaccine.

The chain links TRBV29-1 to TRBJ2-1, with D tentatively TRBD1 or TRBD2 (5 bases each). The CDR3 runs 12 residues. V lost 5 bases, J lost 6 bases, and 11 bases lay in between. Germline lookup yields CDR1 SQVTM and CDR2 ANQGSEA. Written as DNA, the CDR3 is TGCAGCGTTCAAGGGACCACCAATGAGCAGTTCTTC. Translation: CSVQGTTNEQFF.

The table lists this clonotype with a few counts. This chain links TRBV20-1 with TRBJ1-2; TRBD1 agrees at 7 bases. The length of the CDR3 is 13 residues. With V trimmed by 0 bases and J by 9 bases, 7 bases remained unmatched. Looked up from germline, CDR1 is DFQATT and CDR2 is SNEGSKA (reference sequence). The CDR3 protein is CSARDLAGGSYTF. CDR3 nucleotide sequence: TGCAGTGCTAGAGATCTCGCAGGGGGTAGCTACACCTTC.

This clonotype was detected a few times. Here the CDR3 reads CASSQGGAVTAFF. CDR3 bases: TGTGCCAGCAGCCAAGGGGGGGCGGTTACAGCTTTCTTT. V usage is TRBV3-1 and J usage is TRBJ1-1; D is perhaps TRBD1 (6 bases). Trimming took 1 base from V and 10 from J, leaving 13 bases between them. The germline gives CDR1 LGHDT, CDR2 YNNKEL (reference sequence). The length of the CDR3 is 13 residues.

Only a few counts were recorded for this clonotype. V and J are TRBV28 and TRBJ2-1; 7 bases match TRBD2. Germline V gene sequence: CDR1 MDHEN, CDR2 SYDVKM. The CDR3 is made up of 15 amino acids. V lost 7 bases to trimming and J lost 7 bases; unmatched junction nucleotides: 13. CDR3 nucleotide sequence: TGTGCCAGCACCGAAGGGTGGGGGGGTGGAAATGAGCAGTTCTTC. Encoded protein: CASTEGWGGGNEQFF. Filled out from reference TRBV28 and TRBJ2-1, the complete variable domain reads DVKVTQSSRYLVKRTGEKVFLECVQDMDHENMFWYRQDPGLGLRLIYFSYDVKMKEKGDIPEGYSVSREKKERFSLILESASTNQTSMYLCASTEGWGGGNEQFFGPGTRLTVL.

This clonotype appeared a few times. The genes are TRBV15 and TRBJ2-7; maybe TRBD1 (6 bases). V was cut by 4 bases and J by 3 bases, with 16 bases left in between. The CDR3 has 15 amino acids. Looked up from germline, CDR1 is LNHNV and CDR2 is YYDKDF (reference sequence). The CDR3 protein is CATSNRMTGFYEQYF. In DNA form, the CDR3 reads TGTGCCACCAGCAACCGGATGACAGGTTTCTACGAGCAGTACTTC.

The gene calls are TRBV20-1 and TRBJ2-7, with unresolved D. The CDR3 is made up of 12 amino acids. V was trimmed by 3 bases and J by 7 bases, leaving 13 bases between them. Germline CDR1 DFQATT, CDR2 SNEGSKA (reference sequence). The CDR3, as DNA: TGCAGTGCTAGCGTTGGGTACCGTGAGCAGTACTTC. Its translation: CSASVGYREQYF.

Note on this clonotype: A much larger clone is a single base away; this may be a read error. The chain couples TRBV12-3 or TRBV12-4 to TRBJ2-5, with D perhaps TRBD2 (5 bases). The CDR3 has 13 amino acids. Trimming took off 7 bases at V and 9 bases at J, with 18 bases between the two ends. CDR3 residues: CASTPAGPGPQYF. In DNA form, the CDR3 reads TGTGCCAGCACCCCGGCGGGCCCAGGCCCCCAGTACTTC.

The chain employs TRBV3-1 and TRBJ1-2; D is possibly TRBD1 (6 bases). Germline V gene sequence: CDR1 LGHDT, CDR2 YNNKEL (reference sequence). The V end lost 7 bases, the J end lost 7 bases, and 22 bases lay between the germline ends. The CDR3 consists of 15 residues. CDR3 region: CASNPSTGNPSGYTF. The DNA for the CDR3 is TGTGCCAGCAACCCCTCTACAGGGAACCCGAGTGGCTACACCTTC.

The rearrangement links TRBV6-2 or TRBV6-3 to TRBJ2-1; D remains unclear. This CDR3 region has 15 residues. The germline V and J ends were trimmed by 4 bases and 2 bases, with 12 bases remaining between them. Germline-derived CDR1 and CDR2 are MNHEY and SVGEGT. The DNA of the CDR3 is TGTGCCAGCAGTTGGGGTCAGAAAGCCTACAATGAGCAGTTCTTC. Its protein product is CASSWGQKAYNEQFF.

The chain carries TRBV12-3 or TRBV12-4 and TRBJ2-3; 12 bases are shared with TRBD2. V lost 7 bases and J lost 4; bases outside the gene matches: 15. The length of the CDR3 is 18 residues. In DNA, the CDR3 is TGTGCCAGCACCCCGTATAGGGCTAGCGGGGGGGCCGCAGATACGCAGTATTTT. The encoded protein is CASTPYRASGGAADTQYF.

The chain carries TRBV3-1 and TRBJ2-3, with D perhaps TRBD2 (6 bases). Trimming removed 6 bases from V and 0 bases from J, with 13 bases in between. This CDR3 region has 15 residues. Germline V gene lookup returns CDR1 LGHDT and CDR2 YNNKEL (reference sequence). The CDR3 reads CASRRTTVSTDTQYF. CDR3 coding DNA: TGTGCCAGCAGACGGACTACAGTCAGCACAGATACGCAGTATTTT.

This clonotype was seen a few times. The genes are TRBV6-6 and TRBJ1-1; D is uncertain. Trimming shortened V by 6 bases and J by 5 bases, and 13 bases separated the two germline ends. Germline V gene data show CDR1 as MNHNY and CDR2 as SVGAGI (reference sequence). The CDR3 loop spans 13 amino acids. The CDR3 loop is CASRAPEVTEAFF. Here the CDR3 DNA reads TGTGCCAGCAGGGCCCCCGAGGTAACTGAAGCTTTCTTT.

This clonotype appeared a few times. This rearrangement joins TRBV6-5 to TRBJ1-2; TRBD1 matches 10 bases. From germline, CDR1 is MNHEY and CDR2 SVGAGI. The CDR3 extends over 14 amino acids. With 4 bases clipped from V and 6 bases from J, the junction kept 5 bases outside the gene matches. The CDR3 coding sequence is TGTGCCAGCAGTTGGGACAGGGGAACTAATGGCTACACCTTC. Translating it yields CASSWDRGTNGYTF.

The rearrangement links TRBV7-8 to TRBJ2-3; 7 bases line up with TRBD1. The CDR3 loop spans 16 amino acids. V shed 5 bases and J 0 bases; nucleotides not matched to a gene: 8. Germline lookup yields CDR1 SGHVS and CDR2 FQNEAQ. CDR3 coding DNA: TGTGCCAGCAGCATCCTACAGGGGACCAGCACAGATACGCAGTATTTT. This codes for CASSILQGTSTDTQYF.

The chain's CDR3 is CASSLALEDRGGNTIYF. In DNA form, the CDR3 reads TGTGCCAGCAGTTTAGCGCTGGAGGACAGGGGAGGAAACACCATATATTTT. V is TRBV12-3 or TRBV12-4 and J is TRBJ1-3; 9 positions agree with TRBD1. V was clipped by 0 bases and J by 4 bases; unmatched bases: 7. This CDR3 spans 17 amino acids.